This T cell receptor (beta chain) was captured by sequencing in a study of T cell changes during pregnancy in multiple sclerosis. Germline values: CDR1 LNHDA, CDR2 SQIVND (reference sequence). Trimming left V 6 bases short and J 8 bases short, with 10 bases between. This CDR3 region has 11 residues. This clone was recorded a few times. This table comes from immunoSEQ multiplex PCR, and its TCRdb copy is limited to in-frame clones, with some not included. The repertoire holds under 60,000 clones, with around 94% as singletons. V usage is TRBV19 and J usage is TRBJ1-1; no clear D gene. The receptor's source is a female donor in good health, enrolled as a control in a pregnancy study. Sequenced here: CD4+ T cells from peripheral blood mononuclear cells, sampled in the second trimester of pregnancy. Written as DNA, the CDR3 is TGTGCCAGTAGGCAGGCGGGAGAAGCTTTCTTT. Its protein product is CASRQAGEAFF.